This T cell receptor (beta chain) was captured by sequencing in a study of cytomegalovirus exposure and HLA in healthy donors. Study conclusions and caveats: At a 0.05 false discovery rate, a later analysis found approximately 17,000 TCR beta sequences to be associated with HLA alleles. One later analysis reportedly identified an Asian-associated ancestry cluster that showed fewer N-insertions than the approximately 700-donor mean. Among TCR beta chains, those listed as cytomegalovirus-associated numbered about 160.

Each of the donors was a healthy bone marrow donor. As regards this clone: The antigen is undetermined.

V was shortened by 1 base and J by 3 bases, with 11 bases between the two germline ends. The CDR3 has 15 amino acids. Per the germline V gene, CDR1 is SGHTA and CDR2 is FQGNSA. The PCR used 60 Vbeta and 13 Jbeta primers. The protocol was immunoSEQ multiplex PCR, while the TCRdb copy is restricted to in-frame clones and leaves out a portion. The sample has approximately 140,000 clones; the top ten hold under 2%. The chain carries TRBV7-2 and TRBJ2-3; a possible D gene is TRBD2 (5 bases). This TCR was sampled from a woman aged 45-65 years in good health and CMV-seronegative. The specimen was PBMCs. The CDR3 region has the DNA TGTGCCAGCAGCTTAGTATATGGCGGGACAGATACGCAGTATTTT. Protein product: CASSLVYGGTDTQYF.